The 12 T cell receptor beta chains listed next were all sequenced from one sample in a study of cytomegalovirus exposure and HLA in healthy donors. Primers for the PCR totalled 60 Vbeta and 13 Jbeta. Sequencing used immunoSEQ multiplex PCR; TCRdb keeps in-frame clones, though not all of them. Of around 160,000 clones in the sample, roughly 79% were seen once. The sample comprised PBMCs. The source is a man aged 18 to 29 in good health and CMV-seropositive.

There are a few counts of this clone. V and J are TRBV5-6 and TRBJ1-4; tentatively, D is TRBD1 (6 bases). CDR3 size: 15 residues. V lost 4 bases to trimming and J lost 5 bases, with 15 bases between them. CDR1 and CDR2 (germline): SGHDT, YYEEEE. The CDR3 is CASSTGTTPNEKLFF. The CDR3 coding sequence is TGTGCCAGCAGCACGGGGACAACACCGAATGAAAAACTGTTTTTT. Full variable domain (rest looked up from reference TRBV5-6 and TRBJ1-4): DAGVTQSPTHLIKTRGQQVTLRCSPKSGHDTVSWYQQALGQGPQFIFQYYEEEERQRGNFPDRFSGHQFPNYSSELNVNALLLGDSALYLCASSTGTTPNEKLFFGSGTQLSVL.

This clone was seen a few times. The chain has TRBV5-4 and TRBJ1-1, with 8 bases identical to TRBD1. The CDR3 runs 14 residues. The J segment lost 1 base and the V segment lost 4 bases, leaving 3 bases of the junction unmatched. Germline V gene sequence: CDR1 SGHNT, CDR2 YYREEE (reference sequence). CDR3 nucleotide sequence: TGTGCCAGCAGCCTTGGGACAGGGAACACTGAAGCTTTCTTT. It yields the protein CASSLGTGNTEAFF.

V gene TRBV27 combines with J gene TRBJ1-1; tentative D call: TRBD1 (5 bases). Germline values: CDR1 MNHEY, CDR2 SMNVEV (reference sequence). Trimming cost V 3 bases and J 2 bases, with 10 bases left between them. This CDR3 is 14 amino acids long. As DNA, the CDR3 is TGTGCCAGCAGTTTCGGCAGGGCAAACACTGAAGCTTTCTTT. Protein product: CASSFGRANTEAFF.

The J gene is TRBJ1-2, the V gene TRBV5-4; D is possibly TRBD1 (5 bases). Germline V gene data show CDR1 as SGHNT and CDR2 as YYREEE (reference sequence). V lost 2 bases to trimming and J lost 7 bases, with 12 bases between them. This CDR3 region has 13 residues. The chain's CDR3 is CASSFGREGGYTF. CDR3 DNA: TGTGCCAGCAGCTTTGGCAGGGAGGGTGGCTACACCTTC. Together with reference TRBV5-4 and TRBJ1-2, the CDR3 gives the full variable domain: ETGVTQSPTHLIKTRGQQVTLRCSSQSGHNTVSWYQQALGQGPQFIFQYYREEENGRGNFPPRFSGLQFPNYSSELNVNALELDDSALYLCASSFGREGGYTFGSGTRLTVV.

This clone was observed once. The rearrangement links TRBV19 to TRBJ1-2, with D uncertain. The CDR3 has 14 residues. The germline V gene encodes CDR1 LNHDA and CDR2 SQIVND (reference sequence). V was shortened by 3 bases and J by 2 bases, with 10 bases between the two germline ends. CDR3 region: CASSISSANYGYTF. The CDR3 nucleotides are TGTGCCAGTAGTATTAGTAGCGCCAACTATGGCTACACCTTC.

This chain joins TRBV2 and TRBJ2-1; maybe TRBD2 (7 bases). Germline V gene lookup returns CDR1 SNHLY and CDR2 FYNNEI. The V end lost 6 bases, the J end lost 7 bases, and 16 bases lay between the germline ends. CDR3 length: 14 residues. The CDR3, as DNA: TGTGCCAGCAGAGGTAGTGGGGGGGCTAATGAGCAGTTCTTC. Translated, it gives CASRGSGGANEQFF.

The chain uses TRBV5-6 and TRBJ1-3; D unresolved. V was trimmed by 2 bases and J by 0 bases, leaving 9 bases between them. The CDR3 contains 15 residues. CDR1 SGHDT and CDR2 YYEEEE come from the germline V gene. The CDR3 is CASSFGVLSGNTIYF. The CDR3 bases are TGTGCCAGCAGCTTCGGGGTACTCTCTGGAAACACCATATATTTT.

This clone was observed once. The V call is TRBV14, the J call TRBJ2-7; the match to TRBD2 covers 8 bases. Germline lookup yields CDR1 SGHDN and CDR2 FVKESK. The CDR3 consists of 18 residues. Losses at the gene ends were 4 bases for V and 2 bases for J; bases not matched to a gene: 16. In DNA, the CDR3 is TGTGCCAGCAGCCCCCGGAGTTCCAGCGGGAGAGCTCCCTACGAGCAGTACTTC. It encodes CASSPRSSSGRAPYEQYF.

The chain uses TRBV19 and TRBJ2-5; maybe TRBD2 (5 bases). Trimming removed 6 bases at V and 5 bases at J, with 13 bases between. Germline CDR1 and CDR2: LNHDA and SQIVND (reference sequence). The CDR3 consists of 13 residues. In nucleotides, the CDR3 is TGTGCCAGTAGCACTAGTAGGACGGAGACCCAGTACTTC. Its protein product is CASSTSRTETQYF.

V and J are TRBV6-1 and TRBJ1-1; maybe TRBD1 (5 bases). CDR1 is MNHNS and CDR2 is SASEGT in the germline V gene. This CDR3 comprises 13 residues. Trimming shortened V by 3 bases and J by 11 bases, and 16 bases separated the two germline ends. CDR3 protein: CASSDPSGGEAFF. Written as DNA, the CDR3 is TGTGCCAGCAGTGACCCAAGCGGGGGGGAGGCTTTCTTT.

This clone was seen at least ten times. The V and J genes are TRBV28 and TRBJ2-2; D call uncertain. V lost 5 bases, J lost 7 bases, and 23 bases lay in between. The CDR3 is made up of 17 amino acids. Germline V gene lookup returns CDR1 MDHEN and CDR2 SYDVKM. CDR3 protein: CASSPRVTPLVNGELFF. The CDR3 nucleotides read TGTGCCAGCAGTCCCCGGGTGACCCCCCTTGTGAACGGGGAGCTGTTTTTT.

This chain links TRBV29-1 with TRBJ2-7, with a tentative D call TRBD2 (7 bases). The V gene lost 3 bases and the J gene lost 6 bases, with 18 bases spanning the gap. CDR3 length equals 14 residues. The V gene's germline CDR1 is SQVTM and CDR2 ANQGSEA. The CDR3 protein is CSVELWGGPPEQYF. CDR3 bases: TGCAGCGTTGAGTTGTGGGGGGGCCCCCCCGAGCAGTACTTC.